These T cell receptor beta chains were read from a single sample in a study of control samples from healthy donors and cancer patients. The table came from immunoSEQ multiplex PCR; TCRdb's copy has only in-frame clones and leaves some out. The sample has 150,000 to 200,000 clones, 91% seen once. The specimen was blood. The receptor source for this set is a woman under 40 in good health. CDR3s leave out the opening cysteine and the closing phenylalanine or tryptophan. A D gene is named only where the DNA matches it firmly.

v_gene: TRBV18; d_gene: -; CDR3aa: ASSPHSYEQY
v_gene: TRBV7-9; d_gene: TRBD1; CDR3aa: ASSLATGGYNEQF
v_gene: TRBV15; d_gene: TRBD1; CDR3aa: ATSRVAGGTGELF
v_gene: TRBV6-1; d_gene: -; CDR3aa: ASSEEGQGNYGYT
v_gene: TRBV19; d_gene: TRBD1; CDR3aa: ASRLGTGDNSPLH
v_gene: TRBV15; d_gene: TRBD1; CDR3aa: ATSRGTGDGANVLT
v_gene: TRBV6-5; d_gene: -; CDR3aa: ASSMDRALYGYT
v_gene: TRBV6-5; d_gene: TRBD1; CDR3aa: ASRPGQGSNQPQH
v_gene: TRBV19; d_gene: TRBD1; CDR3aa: ASSMGQGAETQY
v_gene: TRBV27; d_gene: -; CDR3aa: ASSSSGVGNTIY
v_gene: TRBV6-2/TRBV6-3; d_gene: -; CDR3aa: ASSTRQDNNEQF
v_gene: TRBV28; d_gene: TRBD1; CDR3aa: ASSWDRAYGYT
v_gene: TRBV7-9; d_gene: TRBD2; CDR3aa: ASTALAGANNEQF
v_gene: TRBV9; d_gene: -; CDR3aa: ASSVDGGPSYEQY
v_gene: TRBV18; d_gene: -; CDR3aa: ASSKGGNQPQH
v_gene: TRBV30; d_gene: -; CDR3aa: AWSQGTLGGELF
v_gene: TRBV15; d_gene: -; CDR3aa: ATSREGAATDTQY
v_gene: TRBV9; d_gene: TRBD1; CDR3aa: ASSVAGQDTEAF
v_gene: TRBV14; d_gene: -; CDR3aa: ASSQVRAEQY
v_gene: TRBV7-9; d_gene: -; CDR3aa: ASSQASSYEQY
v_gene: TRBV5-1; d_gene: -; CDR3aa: ASSLSRTQKNTGELF
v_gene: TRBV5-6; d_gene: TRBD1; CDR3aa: ASSLEQGYLNIQY
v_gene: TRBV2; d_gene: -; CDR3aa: ASSEERVGEQF
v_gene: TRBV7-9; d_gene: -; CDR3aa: ASLDGADTQY
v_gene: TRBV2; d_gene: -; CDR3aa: ASRTASGNTIY
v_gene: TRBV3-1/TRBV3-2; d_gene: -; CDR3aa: ASSHPSGNTIY
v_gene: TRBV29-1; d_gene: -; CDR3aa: SYRWGRVETQY
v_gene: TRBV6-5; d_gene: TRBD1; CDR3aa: ASSYRQGAVQPQH
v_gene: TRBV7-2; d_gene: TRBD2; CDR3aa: ASSLGGLLNNEQF
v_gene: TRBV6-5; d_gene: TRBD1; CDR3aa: ASRVDRVGGNTIY
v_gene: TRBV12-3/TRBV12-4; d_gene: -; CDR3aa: ASSSQFYGYT
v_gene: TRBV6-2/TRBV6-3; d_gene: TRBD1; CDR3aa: ASSRTGIMNTEAF
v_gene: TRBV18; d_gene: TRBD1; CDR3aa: ASSPPGTGDTEAF
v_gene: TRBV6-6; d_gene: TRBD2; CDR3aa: ASQRDSTDTQY
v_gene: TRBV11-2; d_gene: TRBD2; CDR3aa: ASSRLAGGTDTQY
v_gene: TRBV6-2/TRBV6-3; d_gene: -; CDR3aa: ASSYRDHNEQF
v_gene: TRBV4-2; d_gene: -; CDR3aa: ASSQDVGEGGAF
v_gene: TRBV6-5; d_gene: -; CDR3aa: ASTKLQGNTEAF
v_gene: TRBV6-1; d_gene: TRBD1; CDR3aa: ASSEEDGRGSDGYT
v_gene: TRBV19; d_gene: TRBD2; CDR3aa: ASTGLAGVTGELF
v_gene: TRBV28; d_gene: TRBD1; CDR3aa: ASRIQGWAGELF
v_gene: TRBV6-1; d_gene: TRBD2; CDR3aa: ASSGLAGGRATDTQY
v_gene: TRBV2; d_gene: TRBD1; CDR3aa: ASRGQGRRNIQY